This T cell receptor (beta chain) was identified in a study of CD8 T cells in Susac syndrome. This clonotype was seen just once. At one boundary the junction diverges from the germline segment, which might be a read error. Healthy donors constituted the controls, which were matched for age and sex. Roughly 0.45 to 1 ug RNA was reverse transcribed with random hexamers. TCRdb processed the immunoSEQ multiplex PCR reads anew with MiXCR; each CDR3 protein has one entry. In the table there are approximately 160,000 distinct CDR3 sequences, 90% to 95% of which are singletons. The sample consisted of CD4+ T cells from PBMCs. This receptor was obtained from a human donor in good health.

The CDR3 protein is CASSLVEGARAQYF. In DNA, the CDR3 is TGCGCCAGCAGCTTGGTTGAGGGGGCGAGGGCCCAGTACTTT. The chain combines TRBV5-1 with TRBJ2-5, with 7 bases fitting TRBD1. The germline V gene has CDR1 SGHRS and CDR2 YFSETQ. The CDR3 loop spans 14 amino acids. The whole variable domain, filled in from reference TRBV5-1 and TRBJ2-5, reads KAGVTQTPRYLIKTRGQQVTLSCSPISGHRSVSWYQQTPGQGLQFLFEYFSETQRNKGNFPGRFSGRQFSNSRSEMNVSTLELGDSALYLCASSLVEGARAQYFGPGTRLLVL.